This is a list of T cell receptor beta chains from one sample in a study of T cell responses to AZD1222 COVID-19 vaccine. Some clones are missing from TCRdb's copy, which holds only in-frame ones; the method was immunoSEQ multiplex PCR. The table includes about 180,000 clones, about 91% detected once. The sequencing here drew on peripheral blood, taken on day 0 of AZD1222 vaccination. The receptors were gathered from an adult in good health. CDR3s include the opening cysteine and the closing phenylalanine or tryptophan. A D gene is named only where the DNA matches it firmly. Rows give clone size only sometimes, using once, few, many, or a class for an expanded clone.

J | D | size | V | DNA | CDR3
TRBJ1-5 | NA | NA | TRBV11-2 | TGTGCCAGCAGCCCCGACAGTAGCAATCAGCCCCAGCATTTT | CASSPDSSNQPQHF
TRBJ1-1 | NA | NA | TRBV5-4 | TGTGCCAGCAGTATGGGACGGCGAAGTCTGAACACTGAAGCTTTCTTT | CASSMGRRSLNTEAFF
TRBJ1-1 | NA | NA | TRBV28 | TGTGCCAGCAGTTTAACGCAGGGCCGGGAAGCTTTCTTT | CASSLTQGREAFF
TRBJ2-7 | TRBD1 | few | TRBV19 | TGTGCCAGTAGGGACAGGGCGAAGGGTCCCTACGAGCAGTACTTC | CASRDRAKGPYEQYF
TRBJ1-5 | NA | NA | TRBV6-5 | TGTGCCAGCAGTTATACCACTGGGGGGCCCCAGCATTTT | CASSYTTGGPQHF
TRBJ1-2 | NA | NA | TRBV19 | TGTGCCAGTAGTATTTTGGAGGACGGAGACACTAACTATGGCTACACCTTC | CASSILEDGDTNYGYTF
TRBJ1-1 | NA | NA | TRBV4-3 | TGCGCCAGCAGCCCCACAAAACTGAACACTGAAGCTTTCTTT | CASSPTKLNTEAFF
TRBJ2-5 | NA | NA | TRBV7-2 | TGTGCCAGCAGCCCAAGGGGCCCGGGCCAAGAGACCCAGTACTTC | CASSPRGPGQETQYF
TRBJ1-5 | NA | few | TRBV6-2/TRBV6-3 | TGTGCCAGCAGTTACTCGAGGCGGGGGGAGCTGCCGCCCCAGCATTTT | CASSYSRRGELPPQHF
TRBJ1-2 | TRBD1 | NA | TRBV27 | TGTGCCAGCAGTTTGCACAGGGGTAACTATGGCTACACCTTC | CASSLHRGNYGYTF
TRBJ1-4 | NA | NA | TRBV6-5 | TGTGCCAGCAGTTTTAATGAAAAACTGTTTTTT | CASSFNEKLFF
TRBJ1-5 | NA | NA | TRBV6-6 | TGTGCCAGCAGTTATGACGAGCGCAATCAGCCCCAGCATTTT | CASSYDERNQPQHF
TRBJ1-2 | NA | NA | TRBV7-9 | TGTGCCAGCAGCTTAGCCTATGGCTACACCTTC | CASSLAYGYTF
TRBJ2-7 | TRBD1 | NA | TRBV29-1 | TGCAGCGTGGTGGGTACAGGGGGCTTTTCCGAGCAGTACTTC | CSVVGTGGFSEQYF